This T cell receptor beta chain derives from a study of T cells in tumors after PD-1 blockade. Notes on the study in general: Some novel exhausted tumor clones appeared in pre-treatment blood, suggesting peripheral recruitment.

On this clone: Its antigen is undetermined.

Germline V gives CDR1 SEHNR, CDR2 FQNEAQ (reference sequence). V shed 1 base and J shed 1 base, with 8 bases lying between them. This CDR3 spans 15 amino acids. Using immunoSEQ multiplex PCR, the repertoire was profiled, and TCRdb retains in-frame clones only, with some absent. The sample lists roughly 47,000 clones, approximately 79% occurring once. The sequence was obtained from a human donor with basal cell carcinoma. The sample here was PBMCs, taken before anti-PD-1 treatment. V gene TRBV7-9 combines with J gene TRBJ2-1, with D hard to call. Here the CDR3 reads CASSLGLGSYNEQFF. CDR3 sequence (DNA): TGTGCCAGCAGCTTAGGGCTGGGTTCCTACAATGAGCAGTTCTTC.